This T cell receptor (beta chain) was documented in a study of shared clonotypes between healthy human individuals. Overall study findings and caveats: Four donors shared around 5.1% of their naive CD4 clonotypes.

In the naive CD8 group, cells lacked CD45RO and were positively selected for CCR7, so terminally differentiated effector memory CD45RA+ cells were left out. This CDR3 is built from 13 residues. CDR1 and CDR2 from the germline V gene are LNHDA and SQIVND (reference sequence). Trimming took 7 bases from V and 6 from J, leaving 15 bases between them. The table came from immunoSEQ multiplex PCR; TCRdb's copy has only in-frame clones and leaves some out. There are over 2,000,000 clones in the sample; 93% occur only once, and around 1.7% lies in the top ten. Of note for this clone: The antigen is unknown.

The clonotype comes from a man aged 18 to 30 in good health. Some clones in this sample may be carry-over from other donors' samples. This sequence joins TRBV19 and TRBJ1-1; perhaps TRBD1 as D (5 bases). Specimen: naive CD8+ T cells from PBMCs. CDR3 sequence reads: CASNYRNEPEAFF. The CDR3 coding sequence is TGTGCCAGTAACTACAGGAATGAACCTGAAGCTTTCTTT.